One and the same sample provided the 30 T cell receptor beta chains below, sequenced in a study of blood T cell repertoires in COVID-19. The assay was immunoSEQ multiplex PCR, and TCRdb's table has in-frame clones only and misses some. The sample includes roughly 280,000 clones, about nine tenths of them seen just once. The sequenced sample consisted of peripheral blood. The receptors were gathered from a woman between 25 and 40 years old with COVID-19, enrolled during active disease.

CDR3 sequence reads: CAWSPPNTEAFF. The DNA of the CDR3 is TGTGCCTGGAGTCCCCCAAACACTGAAGCTTTCTTT. The chain links TRBV30 to TRBJ1-1; D gene ambiguous. This CDR3 has 12 amino acids. Germline values: CDR1 GTSNPN, CDR2 SVGIG (reference sequence). V lost 2 bases, J lost 2 bases, and 6 bases lay in between.

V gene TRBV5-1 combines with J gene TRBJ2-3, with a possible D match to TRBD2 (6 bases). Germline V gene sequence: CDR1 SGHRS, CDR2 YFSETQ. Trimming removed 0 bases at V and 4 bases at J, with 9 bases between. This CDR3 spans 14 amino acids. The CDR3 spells CASSLAPSADTQYF. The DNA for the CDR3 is TGCGCCAGCAGCTTGGCCCCTAGCGCAGATACGCAGTATTTT.

The CDR3 region is CASSYRSQPQHF. The CDR3 region has the DNA TGTGCCAGCAGTTACAGAAGTCAGCCCCAGCATTTT. The chain couples TRBV2 to TRBJ1-5, with unresolved D. Germline V gives CDR1 SNHLY, CDR2 FYNNEI. The CDR3 contains 12 residues. Trimming took off 5 bases at V and 6 bases at J, with 8 bases between the two ends.

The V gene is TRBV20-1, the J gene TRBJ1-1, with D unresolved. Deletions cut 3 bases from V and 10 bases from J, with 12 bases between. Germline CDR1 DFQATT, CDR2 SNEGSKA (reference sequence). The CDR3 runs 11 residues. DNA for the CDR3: TGCAGTGCTAGCTTCACCCCGGGAGCTTTCTTT. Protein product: CSASFTPGAFF.

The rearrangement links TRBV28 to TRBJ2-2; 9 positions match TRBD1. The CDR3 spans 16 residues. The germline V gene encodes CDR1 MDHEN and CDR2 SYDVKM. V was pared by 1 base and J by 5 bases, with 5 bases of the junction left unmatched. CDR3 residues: CASSLSRGQGTGELFF. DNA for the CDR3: TGTGCCAGCAGTTTATCCCGTGGACAGGGGACCGGGGAGCTGTTTTTT.

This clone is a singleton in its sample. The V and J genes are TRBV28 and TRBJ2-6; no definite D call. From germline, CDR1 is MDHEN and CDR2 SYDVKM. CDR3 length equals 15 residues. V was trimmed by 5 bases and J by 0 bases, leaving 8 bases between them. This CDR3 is CASSRGGSGANVLTF. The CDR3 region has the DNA TGTGCCAGCAGTCGCGGTGGCTCTGGGGCCAACGTCCTGACTTTC.

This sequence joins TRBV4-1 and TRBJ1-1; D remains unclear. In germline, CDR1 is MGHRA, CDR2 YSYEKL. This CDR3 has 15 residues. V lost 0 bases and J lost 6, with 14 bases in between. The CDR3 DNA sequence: TGCGCCAGCAGCCAAGATCAGGTCAGGTTGGCTGAAGCTTTCTTT. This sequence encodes CASSQDQVRLAEAFF.

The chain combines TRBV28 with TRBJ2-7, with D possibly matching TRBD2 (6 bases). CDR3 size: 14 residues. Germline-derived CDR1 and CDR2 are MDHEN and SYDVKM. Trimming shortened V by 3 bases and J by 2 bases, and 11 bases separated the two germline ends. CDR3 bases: TGTGCCAGCAGTTTGGGGGGAGCGGCCTACGAGCAGTACTTC. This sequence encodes CASSLGGAAYEQYF. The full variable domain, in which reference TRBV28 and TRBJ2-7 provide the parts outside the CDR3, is DVKVTQSSRYLVKRTGEKVFLECVQDMDHENMFWYRQDPGLGLRLIYFSYDVKMKEKGDIPEGYSVSREKKERFSLILESASTNQTSMYLCASSLGGAAYEQYFGPGTRLTVT.

The CDR3 protein is CASSESEGASEKLFF. For the CDR3, the DNA is TGCGCCAGCAGTGAGTCGGAGGGGGCGAGTGAAAAACTGTTTTTT. The chain is built from TRBV10-1 and TRBJ1-4; 7 nucleotides agree with TRBD1. From germline, CDR1 is WNHNN and CDR2 SYGVQD (reference sequence). Trimming cost V 0 bases and J 7 bases; bases outside gene matches: 5. CDR3 length equals 15 residues.

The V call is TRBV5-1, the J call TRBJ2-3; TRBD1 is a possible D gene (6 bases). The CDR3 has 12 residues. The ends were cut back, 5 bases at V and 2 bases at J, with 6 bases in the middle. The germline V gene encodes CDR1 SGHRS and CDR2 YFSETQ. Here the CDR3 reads CASRGATDTQYF. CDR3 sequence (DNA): TGCGCCAGCAGGGGGGCCACAGATACGCAGTATTTT.

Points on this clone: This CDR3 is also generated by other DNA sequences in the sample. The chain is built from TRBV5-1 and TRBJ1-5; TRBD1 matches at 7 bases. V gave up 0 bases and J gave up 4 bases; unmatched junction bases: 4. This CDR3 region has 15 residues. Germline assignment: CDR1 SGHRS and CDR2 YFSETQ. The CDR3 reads CASSLGQGSNQPQHF. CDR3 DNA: TGCGCCAGCAGCTTGGGACAGGGCTCAAATCAGCCCCAGCATTTT. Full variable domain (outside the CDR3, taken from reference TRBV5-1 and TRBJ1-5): KAGVTQTPRYLIKTRGQQVTLSCSPISGHRSVSWYQQTPGQGLQFLFEYFSETQRNKGNFPGRFSGRQFSNSRSEMNVSTLELGDSALYLCASSLGQGSNQPQHFGDGTRLSIL.

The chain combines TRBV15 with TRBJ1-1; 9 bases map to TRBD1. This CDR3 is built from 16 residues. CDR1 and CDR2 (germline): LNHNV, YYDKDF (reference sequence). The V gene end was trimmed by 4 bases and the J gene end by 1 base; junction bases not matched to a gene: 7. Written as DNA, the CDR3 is TGTGCCACCAGCACCACACGGGACAGGGCGAACACTGAAGCTTTCTTT. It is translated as CATSTTRDRANTEAFF.

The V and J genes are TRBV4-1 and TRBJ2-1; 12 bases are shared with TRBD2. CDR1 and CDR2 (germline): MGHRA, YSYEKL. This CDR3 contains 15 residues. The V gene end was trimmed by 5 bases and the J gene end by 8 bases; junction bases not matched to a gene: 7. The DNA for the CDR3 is TGCGCCAGCAGCGAAAGGACTAGCGGGAACCATGAGCAGTTCTTC. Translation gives CASSERTSGNHEQFF.

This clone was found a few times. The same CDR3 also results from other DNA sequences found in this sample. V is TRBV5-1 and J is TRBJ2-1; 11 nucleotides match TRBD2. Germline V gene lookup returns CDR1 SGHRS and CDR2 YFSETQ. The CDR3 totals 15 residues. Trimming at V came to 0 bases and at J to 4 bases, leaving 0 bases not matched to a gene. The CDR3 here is CASSLVAGGYNEQFF. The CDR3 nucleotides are TGCGCCAGCAGCTTGGTAGCGGGAGGGTACAATGAGCAGTTCTTC.

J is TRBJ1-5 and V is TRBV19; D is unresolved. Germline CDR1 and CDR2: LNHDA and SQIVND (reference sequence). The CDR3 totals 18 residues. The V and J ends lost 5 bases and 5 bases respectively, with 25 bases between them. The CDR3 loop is CASSALGWSRERYQPQHF. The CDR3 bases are TGTGCCAGTAGTGCCCTGGGATGGAGTCGGGAGCGTTATCAGCCCCAGCATTTT.

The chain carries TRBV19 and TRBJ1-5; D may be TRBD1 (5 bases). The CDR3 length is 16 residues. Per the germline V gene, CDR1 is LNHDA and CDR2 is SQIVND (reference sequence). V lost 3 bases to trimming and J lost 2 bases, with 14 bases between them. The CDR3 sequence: CASSISPGRGNQPQHF. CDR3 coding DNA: TGTGCCAGTAGTATCTCCCCAGGCAGGGGCAATCAGCCCCAGCATTTT.

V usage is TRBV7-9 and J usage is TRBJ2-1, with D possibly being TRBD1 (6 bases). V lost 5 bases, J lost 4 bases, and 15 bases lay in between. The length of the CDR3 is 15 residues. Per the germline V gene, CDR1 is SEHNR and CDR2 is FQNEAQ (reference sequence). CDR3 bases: TGTGCCAGCAGCGCGGACAGCCTCTCGTACAATGAGCAGTTCTTC. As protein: CASSADSLSYNEQFF.

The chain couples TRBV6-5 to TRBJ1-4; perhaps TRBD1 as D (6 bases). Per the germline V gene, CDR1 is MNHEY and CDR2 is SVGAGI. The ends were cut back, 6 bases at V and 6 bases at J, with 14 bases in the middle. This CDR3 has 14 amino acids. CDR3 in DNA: TGTGCCAGCAGCGTACAGGGTTTCGATGAAAAACTGTTTTTT. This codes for CASSVQGFDEKLFF.

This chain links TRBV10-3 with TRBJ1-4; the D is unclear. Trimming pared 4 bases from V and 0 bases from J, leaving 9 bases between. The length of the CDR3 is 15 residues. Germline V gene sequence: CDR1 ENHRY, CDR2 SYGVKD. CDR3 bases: TGTGCCATCAGTGCTGGCAGATCAACTAATGAAAAACTGTTTTTT. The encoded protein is CAISAGRSTNEKLFF.

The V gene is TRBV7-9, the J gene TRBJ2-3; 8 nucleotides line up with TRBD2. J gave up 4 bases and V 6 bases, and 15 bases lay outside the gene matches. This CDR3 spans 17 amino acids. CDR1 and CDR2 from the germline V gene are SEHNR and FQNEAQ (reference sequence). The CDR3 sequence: CASSTLQPGLVADTQYF. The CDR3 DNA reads TGTGCCAGCAGTACCTTACAACCGGGACTAGTGGCAGATACGCAGTATTTT.

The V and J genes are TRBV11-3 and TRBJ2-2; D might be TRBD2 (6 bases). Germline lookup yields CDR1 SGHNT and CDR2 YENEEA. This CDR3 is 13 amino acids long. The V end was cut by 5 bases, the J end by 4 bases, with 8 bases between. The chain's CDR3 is CASSQTSTGELFF. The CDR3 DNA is TGTGCCAGCAGCCAGACTAGCACCGGGGAGCTGTTTTTT.

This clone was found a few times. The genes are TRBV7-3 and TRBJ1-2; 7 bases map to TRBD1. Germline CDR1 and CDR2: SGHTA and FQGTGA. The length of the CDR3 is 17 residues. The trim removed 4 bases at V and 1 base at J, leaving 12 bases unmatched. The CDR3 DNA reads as TGTGCCAGCAGCTCCGGACAGGCTCAAGACGTTAACTATGGCTACACCTTC. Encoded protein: CASSSGQAQDVNYGYTF.

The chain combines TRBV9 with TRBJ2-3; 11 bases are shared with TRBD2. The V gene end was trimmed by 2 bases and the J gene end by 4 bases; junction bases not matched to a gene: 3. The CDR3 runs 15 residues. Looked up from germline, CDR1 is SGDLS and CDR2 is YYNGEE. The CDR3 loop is CASSVLAGGPDTQYF. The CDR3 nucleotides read TGTGCCAGCAGCGTCCTAGCGGGAGGTCCAGATACGCAGTATTTT.

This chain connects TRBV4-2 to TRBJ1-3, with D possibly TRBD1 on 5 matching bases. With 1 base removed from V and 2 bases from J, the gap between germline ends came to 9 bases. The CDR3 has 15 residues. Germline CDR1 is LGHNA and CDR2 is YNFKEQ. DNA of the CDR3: TGTGCCAGCAGCCAAGTGTGGGGGGCTGGAAACACCATATATTTT. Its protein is CASSQVWGAGNTIYF.

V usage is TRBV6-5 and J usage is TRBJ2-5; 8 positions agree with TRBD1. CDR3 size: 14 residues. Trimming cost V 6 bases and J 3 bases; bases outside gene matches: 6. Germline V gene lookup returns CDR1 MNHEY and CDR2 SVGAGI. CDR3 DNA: TGTGCCAGCAGGGGGGACAGGACCGAAGAGACCCAGTACTTC. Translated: CASRGDRTEETQYF.

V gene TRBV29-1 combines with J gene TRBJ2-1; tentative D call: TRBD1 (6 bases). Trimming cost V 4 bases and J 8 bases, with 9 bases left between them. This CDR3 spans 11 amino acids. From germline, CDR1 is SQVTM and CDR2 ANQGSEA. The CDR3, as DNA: TGCAGCGTTGGGCAGGGGCATGAGCAGTTCTTC. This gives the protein CSVGQGHEQFF.

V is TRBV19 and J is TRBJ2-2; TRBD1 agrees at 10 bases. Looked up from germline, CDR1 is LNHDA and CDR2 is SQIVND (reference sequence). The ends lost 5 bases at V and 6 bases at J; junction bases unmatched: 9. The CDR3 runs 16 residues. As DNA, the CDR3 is TGTGCCAGTAGTTCCCGGGACAGGGGCCCGGCCGGGGAGCTGTTTTTT. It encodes CASSSRDRGPAGELFF.

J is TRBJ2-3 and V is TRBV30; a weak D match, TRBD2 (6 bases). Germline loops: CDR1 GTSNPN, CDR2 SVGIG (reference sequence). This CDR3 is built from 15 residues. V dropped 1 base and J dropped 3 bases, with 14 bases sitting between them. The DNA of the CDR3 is TGTGCCTGGAGTGCACGCGGGATTTTTACAGATACGCAGTATTTT. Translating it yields CAWSARGIFTDTQYF. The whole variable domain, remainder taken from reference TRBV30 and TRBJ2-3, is SQTIHQWPATLVQPVGSPLSLECTVEGTSNPNLYWYRQAAGRGLQLLFYSVGIGQISSEVPQNLSASRPQDRQFILSSKKLLLSDSGFYLCAWSARGIFTDTQYFGPGTRLTVL.

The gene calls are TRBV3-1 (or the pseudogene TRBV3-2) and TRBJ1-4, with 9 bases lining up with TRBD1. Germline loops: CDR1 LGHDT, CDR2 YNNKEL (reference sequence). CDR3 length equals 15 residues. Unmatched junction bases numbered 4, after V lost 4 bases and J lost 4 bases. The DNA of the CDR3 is TGTGCCAGCAGCCGAAGGGGACAGGGTAATGAAAAACTGTTTTTT. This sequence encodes CASSRRGQGNEKLFF.

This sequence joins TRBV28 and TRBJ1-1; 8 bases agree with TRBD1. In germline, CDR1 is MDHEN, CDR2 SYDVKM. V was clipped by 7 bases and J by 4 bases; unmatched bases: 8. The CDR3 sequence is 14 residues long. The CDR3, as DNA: TGTGCCAGCACCCTGGACAGGGCGGTCACTGAAGCTTTCTTT. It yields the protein CASTLDRAVTEAFF.